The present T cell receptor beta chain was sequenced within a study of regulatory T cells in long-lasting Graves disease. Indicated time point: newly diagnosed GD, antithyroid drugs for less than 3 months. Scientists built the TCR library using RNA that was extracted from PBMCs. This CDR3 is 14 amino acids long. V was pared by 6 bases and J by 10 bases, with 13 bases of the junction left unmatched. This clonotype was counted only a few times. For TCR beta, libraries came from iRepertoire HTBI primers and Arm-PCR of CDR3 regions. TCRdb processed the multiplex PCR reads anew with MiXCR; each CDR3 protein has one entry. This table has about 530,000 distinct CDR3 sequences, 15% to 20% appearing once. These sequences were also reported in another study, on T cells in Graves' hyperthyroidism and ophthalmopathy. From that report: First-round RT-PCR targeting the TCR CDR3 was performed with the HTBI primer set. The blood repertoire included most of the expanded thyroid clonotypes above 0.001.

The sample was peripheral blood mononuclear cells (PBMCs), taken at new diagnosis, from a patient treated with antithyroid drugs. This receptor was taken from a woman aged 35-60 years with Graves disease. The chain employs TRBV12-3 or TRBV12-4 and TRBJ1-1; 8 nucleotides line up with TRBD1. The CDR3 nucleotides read TGTGCCAGCAGCCGCGCCGGGACAGGCTTCGGAGCTTTCTTT. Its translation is CASSRAGTGFGAFF.